The present entry profiles one T cell receptor beta chain with its context. This clonotype has ten or more counts. Its recognized antigen is unknown. No qualities accompany the bases; no much larger clone lies one base away. Instrument on record: Illumina NovaSeq 6000. TCR cDNA was made using 5'RACE template switching, a step that added a universal primer site and unique molecular identifiers. Priming for cDNA synthesis came from both the TCR alpha and TCR beta constant segments. Libraries were amplified in two PCR steps, with sample barcodes and sequencing adapters added in the second step. Sequencing of the libraries was done on either Illumina HiSeq 2500 (2x100 bp) or NovaSeq (2x150 bp). Regarding the original processing steps: MIGEC handled demultiplexing of reads and collapsing into UMI consensus sequences, while MiXCR performed V(D)J alignment. Vaccine-responding clonotypes were defined with edgeR using replicate PBMC samples, requiring FDR below 0.01 and a log2 fold change above 5 up to day 15. Each bulk clonotype received a CD4 or CD8 identity based on whether the sequenced CD4 or CD8 repertoire contained that clonotype at higher abundance. The raw public reads went through TCRdb reprocessing: fastp at Q25, MiXCR clone calling, in-frame beta chains kept. Each entry is one CDR3 protein sequence, shown with its most common DNA and genes. The V and J calls shown here were made by TCRdb, not taken from the authors' results. The sample table shows a few hundred thousand distinct CDR3 sequences, and 3.6% are seen once. The ten most abundant clones make up 15% to 20% of the sample.

These data originate in a study of T cells after yellow fever vaccination (dated by TCRdb to the late 2010s). Some background on the complete study: Libraries from fractions with low cell numbers were prepared with the SMART-Seq v4 Ultra Low Input RNA kit. To track T-cell clones before and after primary and booster YFV17D yellow fever vaccination, bulk TCR alpha and beta repertoires were sequenced longitudinally. Two healthy male donors, one aged 18 to 30 and one aged 30 to 40 years, made up the cohort. Blood samples were taken at several timepoints before and after primary and secondary immunization, and bulk PBMC replicates and cell subsets were isolated.

What the work shows at the level of the full study, not this receptor alone: The secondary T-cell response was found to be weaker but faster than the primary response, with a peak reached on day 5 rather than on day 15. Most clones expanded after primary vaccination (almost 97% of CD4 and 88% of CD8) were re-detected after the booster, suggesting that broad memory maintenance occurred. Because the study included only a couple of donors, the extent to which the findings can be generalized is limited. A small share of clonotypes was detected in both CD4 and CD8 compartments, with the overlap likely arising from convergent recombination. Computational filtering was required because FACS-sorted repertoires could contain abundant contaminating clonotypes from the bulk population.

The sample's treatment or condition label, in plain terms: live attenuated yellow fever vaccine strain. At every blood-draw timepoint, two biological replicates of bulk PBMCs were collected. A standard Ficoll-Paque protocol was used to isolate PBMCs from peripheral blood. RNA was extracted with TriZol from bulk PBMCs, CD4 and CD8 fractions, and dextramer-positive and dextramer-negative fractions. Here the sequenced sample was PBMCs, taken 15 days after the yellow fever booster vaccination. The source of this sequence is a man aged 18 to 35 who received the YFV17D yellow fever vaccine.

The DNA reads as follows: TGCGCCAGCAGCTTCGAACAGGGGGCAGTTATCTACGAGCAGTACTTC. Translated, it reads CASSFEQGAVIYEQYF. Rearrangement joined TRBV5-1 to TRBJ2-7, with 9 bases in between that match TRBD1. There are 16 amino acids in the CDR3, from cysteine to phenylalanine inclusive. Only the CDR3 region is kept as DNA, spanning 48 bases read in frame from base 1. From V the trimming removes 2 bases and from J it removes 3 bases, while the gene matches leave 9 bases of the junction unaccounted for. CDR1 and CDR2 are drawn from the germline V gene: SGHRS, YFSETQ.